A single sample is the source of the 3 T cell receptor beta chains below, sequenced in a study of shared clonotypes between healthy human individuals. Clones were sequenced by immunoSEQ multiplex PCR, and TCRdb holds only the in-frame ones, with some missing. The data hold about 2,500,000 clones, with roughly 92% observed a single time. Sequencing was performed on naive CD4+ T cells sorted from blood. Subset given: CD45RA+ positively selected. These receptors were collected from a man younger than 35 in good health.

Concerning this clone: Its ends do not fully match the called genes, so a read error is possible. The V and J genes are TRBV6-5 and TRBJ2-7; D uncertain. This CDR3 contains 11 residues. From germline, CDR1 is MNHEY and CDR2 SVGAGI. The DNA of the CDR3 is TGTGCCAGCAGTTCCTCCAACGAGCAGTACTTC. Its translation is CASSSSNEQYF.

The rearrangement uses TRBV11-3 and TRBJ2-3; 7 nucleotides match TRBD1. The germline V gene has CDR1 SGHNT and CDR2 YENEEA. The CDR3 is 15 residues long. The junction had 7 bases not matched to a gene; V was cut back by 5 bases and J by 2 bases. CDR3 residues: CASSLTGVTTDTQYF. CDR3 in DNA: TGTGCCAGCAGCCTAACAGGGGTGACCACAGATACGCAGTATTTT. Full variable domain (remainder filled in from reference TRBV11-3 and TRBJ2-3): EAGVVQSPRYKIIEKKQPVAFWCNPISGHNTLYWYLQNLGQGPELLIRYENEEAVDDSQLPKDRFSAERLKGVDSTLKIQPAELGDSAVYLCASSLTGVTTDTQYFGPGTRLTVL.

The V and J genes are TRBV18 and TRBJ2-3; possibly TRBD1 for D (6 bases). The V gene's germline CDR1 is KGHSH and CDR2 LQKENI. The CDR3 is 15 amino acids. Trimming took off 2 bases at V and 6 bases at J, with 15 bases between the two ends. This chain's CDR3 is CASSPDSSTGDTQYF. The CDR3 DNA sequence: TGTGCCAGCTCACCAGACAGTTCTACAGGGGATACGCAGTATTTT.